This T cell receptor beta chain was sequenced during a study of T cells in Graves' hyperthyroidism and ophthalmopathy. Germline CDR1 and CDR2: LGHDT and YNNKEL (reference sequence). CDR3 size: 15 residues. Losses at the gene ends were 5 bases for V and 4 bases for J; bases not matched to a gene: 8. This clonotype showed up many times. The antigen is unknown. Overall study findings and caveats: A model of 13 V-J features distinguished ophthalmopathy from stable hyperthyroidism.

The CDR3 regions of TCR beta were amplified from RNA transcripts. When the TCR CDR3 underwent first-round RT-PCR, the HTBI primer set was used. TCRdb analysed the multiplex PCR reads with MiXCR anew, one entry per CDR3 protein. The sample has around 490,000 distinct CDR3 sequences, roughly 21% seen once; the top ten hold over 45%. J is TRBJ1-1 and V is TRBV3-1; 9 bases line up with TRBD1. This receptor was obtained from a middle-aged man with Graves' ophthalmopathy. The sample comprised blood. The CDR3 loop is CASSYPGQGITEAFF. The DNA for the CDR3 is TGTGCCAGCAGCTATCCGGGACAGGGAATCACTGAAGCTTTCTTT.